Listed here are 19 T cell receptor beta chains from one sample, sequenced in a study of blood T cells in healthy people across ages. The use of a sample-barcoded 5' primer and a J-beta primer mix characterized a second PCR of about 6 to 11 cycles. Using its own MiXCR run on the 5' RACE reads, TCRdb lists one record per CDR3 protein. The sample shows roughly 1.7 million distinct CDR3 sequences, around 35% of them seen only once. The sample was blood. The receptor source for this set is a woman under 40 in good health.

The chain carries TRBV4-1 and TRBJ2-3; 7 bases fit TRBD2. From germline, CDR1 is MGHRA and CDR2 YSYEKL. The CDR3 has 17 residues. V was pared by 4 bases and J by 0 bases, with 10 bases of the junction left unmatched. CDR3 DNA sequence: TGCGCCAGCAGCCGTTCCCGGGGTAGCGGGAGCACAGATACGCAGTATTTT. It encodes CASSRSRGSGSTDTQYF.

This chain uses TRBV27 with TRBJ1-1; TRBD1 is a possible D gene (5 bases). There are 15 residues in the CDR3. CDR1 is MNHEY, CDR2 SMNVEV, per germline (reference sequence). Trimming left V 7 bases short and J 0 bases short, with 15 bases between. The CDR3 protein is CASTADSTMNTEAFF. Written as DNA, the CDR3 is TGTGCCAGCACCGCAGACAGTACAATGAACACTGAAGCTTTCTTT.

This clonotype has more than one count but fewer than ten. V usage is TRBV7-2 and J usage is TRBJ2-4; unclear D gene. CDR3 length: 15 amino acids. Germline CDR1 is SGHTA and CDR2 is FQGNSA. Trimming removed 5 bases from V and 5 bases from J, with 16 bases in between. The CDR3 spells CASSTPALGENIQYF. In nucleotides, the CDR3 is TGTGCCAGCAGCACACCTGCCCTTGGCGAAAACATTCAGTACTTC.

V usage is TRBV5-6 and J usage is TRBJ2-5, with D possibly being TRBD2 (5 bases). Matching the DNA end better, TRBJ2-7 makes the J call doubtful. The CDR3 totals 15 residues. CDR1 is SGHDT and CDR2 is YYEEEE in the germline V gene. The CDR3 here is CASSSRRGVVGEQYF. The CDR3 region has the DNA TGTGCCAGCAGCTCCCGCCGGGGAGTTGTCGGCGAGCAGTACTTC.

The chain couples TRBV20-1 to TRBJ1-1; no firm D call. V lost 0 bases, J lost 2 bases, and 10 bases lay in between. In germline, CDR1 is DFQATT, CDR2 SNEGSKA (reference sequence). The CDR3 has 14 residues. In nucleotides, the CDR3 is TGCAGTGCTAGAGATGGGTTCGGCAACACTGAAGCTTTCTTT. It codes for CSARDGFGNTEAFF.

V usage is TRBV13 and J usage is TRBJ2-4; D not resolved. V gave up 5 bases and J gave up 1 base, with 12 bases separating them. The CDR3 is 15 amino acids. Germline CDR1 and CDR2: PRHDT and FYEKMQ (reference sequence). CDR3 DNA: TGTGCCAGCAGCGCCAGGACCTGGGCCAAAAACATTCAGTACTTC. Encoded protein: CASSARTWAKNIQYF. The full variable domain, rest sourced from reference TRBV13 and TRBJ2-4, is AAGVIQSPRHLIKEKRETATLKCYPIPRHDTVYWYQQGPGQDPQFLISFYEKMQSDKGSIPDRFSAQQFSDYHSELNMSSLELGDSALYFCASSARTWAKNIQYFGAGTRLSVL.

In this sample, this clonotype turned up a few times. The J gene is TRBJ2-7, the V gene TRBV2; perhaps TRBD1 as D (5 bases). This CDR3 is 15 amino acids long. V was cut by 4 bases and J by 1 base, with 14 bases left in between. Germline CDR1 SNHLY, CDR2 FYNNEI. The CDR3 region has the DNA TGTGCCAGCAGTGGGACACCTAACCCTTCCTACGAGCAGTACTTC. Protein sequence: CASSGTPNPSYEQYF.

The J gene is TRBJ2-7, the V gene TRBV20-1, with a possible D match to TRBD1 (6 bases). Germline CDR1 reads DFQATT; CDR2 reads SNEGSKA (reference sequence). Between the trimmed V and J ends, which lost 5 bases and 4 bases, there was a span of 18 bases. This CDR3 comprises 14 residues. CDR3 loop: CSAGDPRGVYEQYF. CDR3 coding DNA: TGCAGTGCTGGTGACCCCAGGGGAGTTTACGAGCAGTACTTC.

Only a few counts were recorded for this clonotype. The V gene is TRBV7-2, the J gene TRBJ2-1; 7 bases align to TRBD2. There are 14 residues in the CDR3. Germline V lookup: CDR1 SGHTA, CDR2 FQGNSA. The ends lost 3 bases at V and 9 bases at J; junction bases unmatched: 8. This CDR3 is CASSFLTSRPEQFF. The DNA for the CDR3 is TGTGCCAGCAGCTTCCTGACTAGCAGGCCTGAGCAGTTCTTC.

In regard to this clonotype: The junction departs from the called germline gene at one end, perhaps through a read error. The J gene is TRBJ2-1, the V gene TRBV20-1; 13 bases align to TRBD2. This CDR3 has 19 residues. The V gene's germline CDR1 is DFQATT and CDR2 SNEGSKA (reference sequence). The CDR3 is CGARDPGTSGMVAWDEQFF. Here the CDR3 DNA reads TGCGGTGCTAGAGATCCTGGGACTAGCGGGATGGTCGCATGGGATGAGCAGTTCTTC.

This clonotype was seen at least ten times. The genes are TRBV29-1 and TRBJ1-1, with D maybe TRBD1 (5 bases). Germline V gene sequence: CDR1 SQVTM, CDR2 ANQGSEA. This CDR3 has 12 residues. Trimming removed 5 bases from V and 1 base from J, with 8 bases in between. For the CDR3, the DNA is TGCAGCGTTAGGCAGGGGAACACTGAAGCTTTCTTT. Translation: CSVRQGNTEAFF.

The V and J genes are TRBV7-2 and TRBJ1-2; D uncertain. Germline V gives CDR1 SGHTA, CDR2 FQGNSA. The CDR3 has 14 amino acids. Trimming cost V 2 bases and J 7 bases, with 14 bases left between them. The DNA for the CDR3 is TGTGCCAGCAGCTTAAGGCCGTGGACCTTTGGCTACACCTTC. Its protein product is CASSLRPWTFGYTF.

The chain carries TRBV20-1 and TRBJ2-7; D is possibly TRBD2 (6 bases). Trimming stripped 5 bases from V and 7 bases from J, with 15 bases between. CDR1 DFQATT and CDR2 SNEGSKA come from the germline V gene (reference sequence). The CDR3 contains 12 residues. In DNA form, the CDR3 reads TGCAGTGCTCTCAGGGTCGCGGGGGAGCAGTACTTC. The encoded protein is CSALRVAGEQYF.

This sequence joins TRBV11-2 and TRBJ2-1, with 11 bases lining up with TRBD2. CDR1 is SGHAT and CDR2 is FQNNGV in the germline V gene. V lost 8 bases, J lost 7 bases, and 7 bases stayed unmatched. The CDR3 runs 14 residues. The CDR3: CASQSSGGGNEQFF. CDR3 nucleotides: TGTGCCAGCCAAAGTAGCGGGGGGGGGAATGAGCAGTTCTTC.

The gene calls are TRBV29-1 and TRBJ2-6; D gene uncertain. V gave up 1 base and J gave up 0 bases, with 7 bases separating them. Germline V CDR1 and CDR2: SQVTM, ANQGSEA. This CDR3 is 15 amino acids long. Written as DNA, the CDR3 is TGCAGCGTTGAAGGGTCCTCCTCTGGGGCCAACGTCCTGACTTTC. Translated, it gives CSVEGSSSGANVLTF.

This chain links TRBV4-1 with TRBJ1-2; D gene unclear. Per germline, CDR1 MGHRA and CDR2 YSYEKL. The V end lost 0 bases, the J end lost 7 bases, and 9 bases lay between the germline ends. There are 13 residues in the CDR3. DNA for the CDR3: TGCGCCAGCAGCCAAGATCAAACCCCTGGCTACACCTTC. Amino acids: CASSQDQTPGYTF.

This sequence joins TRBV30 and TRBJ2-5, with TRBD1 as a possible D gene (5 bases). Trimming took 2 bases from V and 1 from J, leaving 14 bases between them. CDR1 is GTSNPN, CDR2 SVGIG, per germline (reference sequence). The length of the CDR3 is 15 residues. The CDR3 nucleotides read TGTGCCTGGAGTACGCAGGGCGGCGGCCAAGAGACCCAGTACTTC. Amino acid sequence: CAWSTQGGGQETQYF.

Turning to this clonotype: This may be a read error: a much more frequent sequence differs by one nucleotide. The V and J genes are TRBV4-1 and TRBJ2-7, with a possible D match to TRBD1 (6 bases). Trimming removed 4 bases from V and 0 bases from J, with 10 bases in between. The CDR3 runs to 14 residues. CDR1 is MGHRA, CDR2 YSYEKL, per germline. The CDR3 DNA follows: TGCGCCAGCAGCCCCGAGGACAGCTCCTACGAGCAGTACGTC. Amino acids: CASSPEDSSYEQYV.

CDR3 sequence (DNA): TGTGCCACCAGCAGCACCACCCGGTTGAACACTGAAGCTTTCTTT. It is translated as CATSSTTRLNTEAFF. The J gene is TRBJ1-1, the V gene TRBV15, with unresolved D. Trimming stripped 3 bases from V and 0 bases from J, with 11 bases between. The CDR3 extends over 15 amino acids. Germline assignment: CDR1 LNHNV and CDR2 YYDKDF (reference sequence). The full variable domain, with the rest looked up from reference TRBV15 and TRBJ1-1, is DAMVIQNPRYQVTQFGKPVTLSCSQTLNHNVMYWYQQKSSQAPKLLFHYYDKDFNNEADTPDNFQSRRPNTSFCFLDIRSPGLGDTAMYLCATSSTTRLNTEAFFGQGTRLTVV.